This T cell receptor (beta chain) comes out of a study of blood T cell repertoires in COVID-19. Method: immunoSEQ multiplex PCR; TCRdb's copy keeps in-frame clones and lacks some. The data show about 350,000 clones, 87% seen once. The germline gives CDR1 SGDLS, CDR2 YYNGEE. Trimming took 2 bases from V and 4 from J; bases not matched to a gene: 6. The CDR3 length is 15 residues. This TCR was recovered from a woman aged 25 to 45 who had recovered from COVID-19. J is TRBJ1-2 and V is TRBV9; 9 bases map to TRBD1. The sequenced material came from PBMCs or T cells enriched from blood (not recorded which). The CDR3 bases are TGTGCCAGCAGCGTTGGACCGGGACAGGGCTATGGCTACACCTTC. Protein: CASSVGPGQGYGYTF.